This T cell receptor beta chain came from a study of blood T cell repertoires in COVID-19. Study background: The samples span acute and convalescent COVID-19 from the United States, Italy and Spain. PBMCs, B-cell-depleted T cells, or T cells provided the cDNA or gDNA that made up the material.

Authors' processing steps: By means of reference gene primer amplification, nucleated cell counts were estimated. The method was immunoSEQ multiplex PCR; TCRdb's version includes in-frame clones alone and lacks a portion of them. The V and J calls and the clone size are those of that table, but D and trimming were determined from the DNA. The sample has more than 100,000 clones; around 88% are singletons. Trimming removed 5 bases from V and 0 bases from J; junction bases left unmatched: 4. The CDR3 is 14 amino acids. Per germline, CDR1 MNHEY and CDR2 SVGAGI. The TCR was taken from a human donor in a cohort sampled during active COVID-19. The sequenced material came from peripheral blood. The J gene is TRBJ2-7, the V gene TRBV6-5; 7 nucleotides match TRBD2. CDR3: CASSKRETSYEQYF. The CDR3 DNA reads as TGTGCCAGCAGTAAGCGGGAAACCTCCTACGAGCAGTACTTC.